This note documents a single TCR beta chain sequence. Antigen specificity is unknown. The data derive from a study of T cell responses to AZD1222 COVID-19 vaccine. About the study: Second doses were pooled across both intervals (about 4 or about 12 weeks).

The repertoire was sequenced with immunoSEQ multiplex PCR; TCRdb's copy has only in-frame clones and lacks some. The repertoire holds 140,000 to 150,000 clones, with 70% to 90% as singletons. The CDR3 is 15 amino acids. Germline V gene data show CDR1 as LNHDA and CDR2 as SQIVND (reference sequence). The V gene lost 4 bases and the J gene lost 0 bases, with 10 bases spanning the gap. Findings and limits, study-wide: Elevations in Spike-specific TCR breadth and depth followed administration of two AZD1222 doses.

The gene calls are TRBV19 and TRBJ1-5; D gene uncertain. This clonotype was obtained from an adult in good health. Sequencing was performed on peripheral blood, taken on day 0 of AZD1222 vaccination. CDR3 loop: CASSTAAYSNQPQHF. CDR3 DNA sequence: TGTGCCAGTAGTACGGCCGCTTATAGCAATCAGCCCCAGCATTTT.